Reported below is one T cell receptor (beta chain). The antigen is unknown. Time point specified: time of PML onset. At PML onset, T3 blood samples were taken. The sample belongs to a study of multiple sclerosis patients with progressive multifocal leukoencephalopathy. General study points: Findings may reflect JC virus infection or just general immunocompromise. Lower normalized Shannon entropy suggested reduced TRB diversity in most PML patients. Before and during natalizumab, the clones expanded at PML already existed.

Assay: immunoSEQ multiplex PCR; the TCRdb copy retains only in-frame clones and omits some. The sample includes 25,000 to 35,000 clones, around 85% seen only once; the top ten take 9.5% to 15%. CDR1 and CDR2 (germline): SNHLY, FYNNEI. This CDR3 comprises 13 residues. With 3 bases removed from V and 2 bases from J, the gap between germline ends came to 7 bases. This TCR derives from a woman under 40 with progressive multifocal leukoencephalopathy. The chain carries TRBV2 and TRBJ1-2; D is unresolved. The sequencing used PBMCs, collected from a patient treated with natalizumab. As DNA, the CDR3 is TGTGCCAGCAGTGAGCGGGTAAACTATGGCTACACCTTC. It translates to CASSERVNYGYTF. Full variable domain (remainder filled in from reference TRBV2 and TRBJ1-2): EPEVTQTPSHQVTQMGQEVILRCVPISNHLYFYWYRQILGQKVEFLVSFYNNEISEKSEIFDDQFSVERPDGSNFTLKIRSTKLEDSAMYFCASSERVNYGYTFGSGTRLTVV.